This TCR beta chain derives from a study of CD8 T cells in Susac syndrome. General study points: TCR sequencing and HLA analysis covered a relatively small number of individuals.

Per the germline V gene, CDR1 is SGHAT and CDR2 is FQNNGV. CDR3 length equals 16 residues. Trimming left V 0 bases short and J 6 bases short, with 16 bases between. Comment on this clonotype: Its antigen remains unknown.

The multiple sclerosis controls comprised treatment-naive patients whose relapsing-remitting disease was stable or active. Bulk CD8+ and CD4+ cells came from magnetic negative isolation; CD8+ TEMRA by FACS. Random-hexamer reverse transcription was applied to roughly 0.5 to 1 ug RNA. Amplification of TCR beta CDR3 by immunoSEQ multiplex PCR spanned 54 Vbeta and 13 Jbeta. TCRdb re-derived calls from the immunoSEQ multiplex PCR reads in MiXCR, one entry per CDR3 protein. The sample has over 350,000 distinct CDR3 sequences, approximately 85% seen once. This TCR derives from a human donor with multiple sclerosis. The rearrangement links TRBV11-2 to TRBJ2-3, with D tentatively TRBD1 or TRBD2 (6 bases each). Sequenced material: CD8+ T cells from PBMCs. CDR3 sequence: CASSLDVGGLQDTQYF. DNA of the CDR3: TGTGCCAGCAGCTTAGATGTGGGGGGCCTACAGGATACGCAGTATTTT. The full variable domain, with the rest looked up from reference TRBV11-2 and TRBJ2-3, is EAGVAQSPRYKIIEKRQSVAFWCNPISGHATLYWYQQILGQGPKLLIQFQNNGVVDDSQLPKDRFSAERLKGVDSTLKIQPAKLEDSAVYLCASSLDVGGLQDTQYFGPGTRLTVL.